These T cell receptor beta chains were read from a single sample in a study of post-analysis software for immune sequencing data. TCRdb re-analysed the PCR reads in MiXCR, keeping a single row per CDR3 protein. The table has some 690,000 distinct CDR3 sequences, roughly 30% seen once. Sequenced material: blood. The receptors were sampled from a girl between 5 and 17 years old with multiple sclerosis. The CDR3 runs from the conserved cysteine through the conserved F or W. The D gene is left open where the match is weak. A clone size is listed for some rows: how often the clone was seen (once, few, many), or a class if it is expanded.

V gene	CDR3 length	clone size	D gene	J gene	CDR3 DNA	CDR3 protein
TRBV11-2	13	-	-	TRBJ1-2	TGTGCCAGCAGCTTCTCCGGACGAAGAGGCTACACCTTC	CASSFSGRRGYTF
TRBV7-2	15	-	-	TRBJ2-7	TGTGCCTGCAGCTTGAATCCGGGACACCGCTACGAGCAGTACTTC	CACSLNPGHRYEQYF
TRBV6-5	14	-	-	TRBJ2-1	TGTGCCTGCCGACAGCCACGCGGACCGAATGAGCAGTTCTTC	CACRQPRGPNEQFF
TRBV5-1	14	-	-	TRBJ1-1	TGCGCCAGCAGCTCCCTGGGGGGGAACACTGAAGCTTTCTTT	CASSSLGGNTEAFF
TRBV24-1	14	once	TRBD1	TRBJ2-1	TGTGCCACCAGCAGACAGGACAGGTACAATGAGCAGTTCTTC	CATSRQDRYNEQFF
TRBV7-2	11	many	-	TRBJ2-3	TGTGCCAGCAGCCTCCGGGATACGCAGTATTTT	CASSLRDTQYF
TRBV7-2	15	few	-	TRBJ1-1	TGTGCCAGCAGCTTATCCTGGGGGGCCGGCACTGAAGCTTTCTTT	CASSLSWGAGTEAFF
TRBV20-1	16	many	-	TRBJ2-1	TGCAGTGCTAGAGATCGAGGGCGCAGCTCCTACAATGAGCAGTTCTTC	CSARDRGRSSYNEQFF
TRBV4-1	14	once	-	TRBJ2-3	TGCGCCAGCAGCCAAGAGCAGGGTAAAGATACGCAGTATTTT	CASSQEQGKDTQYF
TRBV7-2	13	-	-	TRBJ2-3	TGTGCCAGCTCCTCCGGGAGCACAGATACGCGGTATTTT	CASSSGSTDTRYF
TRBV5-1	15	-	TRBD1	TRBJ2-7	TGCCCCAGCAGTTTAGACAGGGGCTCTTACAATGAGCAGTACTTC	CPSSLDRGSYNEQYF
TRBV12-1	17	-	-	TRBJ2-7	TGTGCCAGCAGCCTACCCGATGGACTAGCGGGCCCCTACGAGCAGTACTTC	CASSLPDGLAGPYEQYF
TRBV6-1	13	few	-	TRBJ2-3	TGTGCCAGCGGGGGGTCAGCCACAGATACGCAGTATTTT	CASGGSATDTQYF
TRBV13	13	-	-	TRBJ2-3	TGTGCCAGCAGCTACGAGGGGGCAGATACGCAGTATTTT	CASSYEGADTQYF
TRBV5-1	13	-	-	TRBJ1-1	TGCGCCAGCGGCTTCACGGCTGACACTGAAGCTTTCTTT	CASGFTADTEAFF
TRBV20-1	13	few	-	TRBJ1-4	TGCAGTGCTAGGGATATGGGGAATGAAAAACTGTTTTTT	CSARDMGNEKLFF
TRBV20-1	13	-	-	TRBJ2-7	TGCAGTGCGAGAGGTAGCTCCTACAATGAGCAGTACTTC	CSARGSSYNEQYF